The 17 T cell receptor beta chains presented below share a single source sample, sequenced in a study of shared clonotypes between healthy human individuals. The table came from immunoSEQ multiplex PCR; TCRdb's copy has only in-frame clones and leaves some out. Of about 1 million clones in the sample, about 75% were seen once. Material: memory CD4+ T cells sorted from blood. Regarding subset: CD45RA-negative fraction. The source is a man younger than 30 in good health.

The genes are TRBV6-5 and TRBJ2-7, with 11 bases identical to TRBD2. J lost 8 bases, V lost 0 bases, and 9 bases had no gene match. CDR3 length: 16 residues. Germline CDR1 and CDR2: MNHEY and SVGAGI. This chain's CDR3 is CASSYSSTSGTLKQYF. CDR3 nucleotide sequence: TGTGCCAGCAGTTACTCCTCGACTAGCGGGACTCTCAAGCAGTACTTC.

V usage is TRBV7-2 and J usage is TRBJ2-5; D is possibly TRBD2 (7 bases). In germline, CDR1 is SGHTA, CDR2 FQGNSA. V dropped 2 bases and J dropped 2 bases, with 12 bases sitting between them. There are 15 residues in the CDR3. In nucleotides, the CDR3 is TGTGCCAGCAGCTTAAGGGGGAGGGTTCAAGAGACCCAGTACTTC. Amino acid sequence: CASSLRGRVQETQYF.

This chain connects TRBV6-5 to TRBJ2-2; unclear D gene. The V and J ends lost 0 bases and 2 bases respectively, with 7 bases between them. The CDR3 is made up of 15 amino acids. Germline CDR1 reads MNHEY; CDR2 reads SVGAGI. CDR3 nucleotide sequence: TGTGCCAGCAGTTACTCTCGACTCAACACCGGGGAGCTGTTTTTT. It codes for CASSYSRLNTGELFF.

The chain uses TRBV19 and TRBJ1-5; 10 bases are a match to TRBD1. V shed 7 bases and J 7 bases; nucleotides not matched to a gene: 10. This CDR3 contains 15 residues. Germline-derived CDR1 and CDR2 are LNHDA and SQIVND (reference sequence). The CDR3 nucleotides read TGTGCCAGTATCACTTCCGGGACAGGGGAGCAGCCCCAGCATTTT. Translating it yields CASITSGTGEQPQHF.

The chain employs TRBV18 and TRBJ2-7; D gene uncertain. The V gene's germline CDR1 is KGHSH and CDR2 LQKENI. The CDR3 has 14 residues. Trimming cost V 0 bases and J 3 bases, with 9 bases left between them. The CDR3 here is CASSPPSQFYEQYF. CDR3 in DNA: TGTGCCAGCTCACCACCGAGTCAGTTCTACGAGCAGTACTTC.

A few counts support this clone. This CDR3 is CASRDRATNEKLFF. For the CDR3, the DNA is TGCGCCAGCAGAGACAGGGCAACTAATGAAAAACTGTTTTTT. The V and J genes are TRBV5-1 and TRBJ1-4, with TRBD1 matching over 7 bases. CDR3 length equals 14 residues. V shed 5 bases and J 0 bases; nucleotides not matched to a gene: 1. CDR1 and CDR2 (germline): SGHRS, YFSETQ.

V is TRBV7-6 and J is TRBJ1-1; D is ambiguous. The V and J ends lost 5 bases and 10 bases respectively, with 17 bases between them. The CDR3 consists of 13 residues. CDR1 SGHVS and CDR2 FNYEAQ come from the germline V gene. CDR3 loop: CASSPEDGLAAFF. CDR3 nucleotides: TGTGCCAGCAGCCCCGAGGACGGATTAGCAGCTTTCTTT.

The table lists this clone with a count of one. The chain combines TRBV10-1 with TRBJ2-3, with D hard to call. Trimming left V 10 bases short and J 1 base short, with 15 bases between. This CDR3 contains 14 residues. CDR1 WNHNN and CDR2 SYGVQD come from the germline V gene (reference sequence). CDR3 residues: CATRDGNGTDTQYF. In DNA form, the CDR3 reads TGCGCCACCCGAGATGGGAACGGCACAGATACGCAGTATTTT.

This clone appeared a single time. This chain links TRBV6-5 with TRBJ1-1, with a possible D match to TRBD1 (5 bases). There are 13 residues in the CDR3. V dropped 6 bases and J dropped 7 bases, with 15 bases sitting between them. Germline values: CDR1 MNHEY, CDR2 SVGAGI. CDR3 coding DNA: TGTGCCAGCAGCACTTCGGGGGGTAGTGAAGCTTTCTTT. This gives the protein CASSTSGGSEAFF.

This chain connects TRBV5-1 to TRBJ2-2, with D possibly being TRBD1 (7 bases). The germline V gene encodes CDR1 SGHRS and CDR2 YFSETQ. The CDR3 sequence is 15 residues long. Trimming took off 3 bases at V and 2 bases at J, with 11 bases between the two ends. The CDR3 DNA sequence: TGCGCCAGCAGCTCAGGGGGGTTTAACACCGGGGAGCTGTTTTTT. As protein: CASSSGGFNTGELFF.

This rearrangement joins TRBV28 to TRBJ2-7; D is possibly TRBD1 or TRBD2 (6 bases each). Trimming took off 4 bases at V and 2 bases at J, with 15 bases between the two ends. In germline, CDR1 is MDHEN, CDR2 SYDVKM. CDR3 length: 15 residues. The CDR3 DNA follows: TGTGCCAGCAGTTCTTACTGGGGGGCAACCTACGAGCAGTACTTC. Translation: CASSSYWGATYEQYF.

The chain combines TRBV28 with TRBJ1-2; TRBD1 aligns across 9 bases. The CDR3 has 13 amino acids. V gave up 4 bases and J gave up 8 bases; unmatched junction bases: 5. Germline CDR1 reads MDHEN; CDR2 reads SYDVKM. DNA for the CDR3: TGTGCCAGCAGTTACCGGGACAGGGAGGGCTACACCTTC. Its translation is CASSYRDREGYTF.

V gene TRBV18 combines with J gene TRBJ2-2, with D perhaps matching TRBD2 (6 bases). The germline V gene has CDR1 KGHSH and CDR2 LQKENI. This CDR3 region has 15 residues. Trimming took 4 bases from V and 1 from J, leaving 10 bases between them. The chain's CDR3 is CASSRAGMNTGELFF. As DNA, the CDR3 is TGTGCCAGCTCACGGGCGGGGATGAACACCGGGGAGCTGTTTTTT.

A few counts support this clone. The J gene is TRBJ2-3, the V gene TRBV7-2, with 10 bases aligning to TRBD2. Germline assignment: CDR1 SGHTA and CDR2 FQGNSA. The CDR3 is 15 amino acids. V trimming: 6 bases; J trimming: 3 bases; junction bases outside the gene matches: 6. The CDR3 region is CASRPLAGATDTQYF. The CDR3 DNA follows: TGTGCCAGCAGACCCCTAGCGGGAGCTACAGATACGCAGTATTTT.

J is TRBJ2-6 and V is TRBV5-5; maybe TRBD1 (5 bases). The germline gives CDR1 SGHKS, CDR2 YYEKEE (reference sequence). This CDR3 has 16 amino acids. V was trimmed by 4 bases and J by 0 bases, leaving 11 bases between them. As DNA, the CDR3 is TGTGCCAGCAGCCTCGACAGTTACTCTGGGGCCAACGTCCTGACTTTC. Its translation is CASSLDSYSGANVLTF. Supplemented by reference TRBV5-5 and TRBJ2-6, the full variable domain reads DAGVTQSPTHLIKTRGQQVTLRCSPISGHKSVSWYQQVLGQGPQFIFQYYEKEERGRGNFPDRFSARQFPNYSSELNVNALLLGDSALYLCASSLDSYSGANVLTFGAGSRLTVL.

This clone was recorded a few times. The chain is built from TRBV2 and TRBJ1-5; the D gene is possibly TRBD1 (5 bases). This CDR3 spans 14 amino acids. The germline V and J ends were trimmed by 4 bases and 2 bases, with 9 bases remaining between them. CDR1 is SNHLY and CDR2 is FYNNEI in the germline V gene. The CDR3 DNA sequence: TGTGCCAGCAGTGTTATGACAGGCAATCAGCCCCAGCATTTT. It translates to CASSVMTGNQPQHF. Full variable domain (remainder filled in from reference TRBV2 and TRBJ1-5): EPEVTQTPSHQVTQMGQEVILRCVPISNHLYFYWYRQILGQKVEFLVSFYNNEISEKSEIFDDQFSVERPDGSNFTLKIRSTKLEDSAMYFCASSVMTGNQPQHFGDGTRLSIL.

This clone was seen repeatedly, ten times or more. The rearrangement uses TRBV30 and TRBJ2-6, with TRBD1 matching 10 bases. The CDR3 contains 17 residues. V lost 0 bases to trimming and J lost 4 bases; unmatched junction nucleotides: 6. Germline CDR1 GTSNPN, CDR2 SVGIG (reference sequence). The DNA for the CDR3 is TGTGCCTGGAGTGTACTTGGGACAGGGGCCGGGGCCAACGTCCTGACTTTC. Amino acid sequence: CAWSVLGTGAGANVLTF.